This T cell receptor (beta chain) was identified during a study of blood T cell repertoires in COVID-19. Study information: Specimens from acute and convalescent COVID-19 originated in the United States, Italy and Spain. Sample material is recorded as cDNA or gDNA derived from T cells, B-cell-depleted T cells, or PBMCs.

Original analysis: Nucleated cell counts were estimated from reference gene primer amplification. The protocol was immunoSEQ multiplex PCR, while the TCRdb copy is restricted to in-frame clones and leaves out a portion. V, J and clone size are those of that table, while D and trimming were read from the DNA. The sample yields 90,000 to 120,000 clones, roughly 71% seen once. There are a few counts of this clone. The sequence derives from a man of 80 years or more with acute or convalescent COVID-19. Sequenced input: peripheral blood.

In DNA form, the CDR3 reads TGTGCCAGCAGTTTAGGGGGGATGGTCAATGAGCAGTTCTTC. It is translated as CASSLGGMVNEQFF. The chain employs TRBV27 and TRBJ2-1, with D possibly TRBD2 on 6 matching bases. This CDR3 has 14 amino acids. In germline, CDR1 is MNHEY, CDR2 SMNVEV (reference sequence). V lost 2 bases to trimming and J lost 6 bases, with 11 bases between them.